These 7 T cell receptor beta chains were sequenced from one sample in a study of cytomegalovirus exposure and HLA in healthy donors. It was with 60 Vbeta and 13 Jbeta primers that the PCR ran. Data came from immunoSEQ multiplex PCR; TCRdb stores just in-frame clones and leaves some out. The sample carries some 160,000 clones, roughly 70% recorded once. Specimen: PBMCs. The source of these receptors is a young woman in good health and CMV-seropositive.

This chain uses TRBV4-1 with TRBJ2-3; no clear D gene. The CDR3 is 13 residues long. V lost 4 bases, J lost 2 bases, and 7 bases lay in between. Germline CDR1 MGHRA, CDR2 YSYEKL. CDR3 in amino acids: CASSLGLTDTQYF. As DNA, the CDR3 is TGCGCCAGCAGCCTCGGTCTCACAGATACGCAGTATTTT.

CDR3 in amino acids: CASSLSGYGYTF. In DNA, the CDR3 is TGTGCCAGCAGTTTATCCGGGTATGGCTACACCTTC. The chain joins TRBV28 to TRBJ1-2; D unresolved. The germline V gene encodes CDR1 MDHEN and CDR2 SYDVKM. Trimming removed 1 base at V and 5 bases at J, with 5 bases between. This CDR3 has 12 residues.

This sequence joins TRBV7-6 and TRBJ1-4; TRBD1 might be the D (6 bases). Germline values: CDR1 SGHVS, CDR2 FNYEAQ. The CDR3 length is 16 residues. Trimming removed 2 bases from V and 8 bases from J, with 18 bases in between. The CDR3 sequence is CASSLNPVRGSEKLFF. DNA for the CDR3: TGTGCCAGCAGCTTAAACCCGGTCAGGGGTAGCGAAAAACTGTTTTTT.

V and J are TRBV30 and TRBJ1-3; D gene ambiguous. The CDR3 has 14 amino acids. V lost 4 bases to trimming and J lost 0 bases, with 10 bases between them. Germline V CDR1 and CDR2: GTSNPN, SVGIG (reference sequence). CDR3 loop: CAWTRQDSGNTIYF. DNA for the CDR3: TGTGCCTGGACGAGACAAGACTCTGGAAACACCATATATTTT.

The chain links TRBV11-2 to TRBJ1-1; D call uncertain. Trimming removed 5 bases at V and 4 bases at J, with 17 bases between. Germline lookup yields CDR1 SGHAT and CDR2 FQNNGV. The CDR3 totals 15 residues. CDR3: CASSRNPSSGTEAFF. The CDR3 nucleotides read TGTGCCAGCAGCCGAAATCCTAGCTCAGGCACTGAAGCTTTCTTT.

DNA of the CDR3: TGTGCCAGCAGCTTCGGACAGGGAGGGAATGAAAAACTGTTTTTT. Protein: CASSFGQGGNEKLFF. The gene calls are TRBV7-9 and TRBJ1-4; 8 nucleotides agree with TRBD1. V was clipped by 3 bases and J by 5 bases; unmatched bases: 5. Germline loops: CDR1 SEHNR, CDR2 FQNEAQ (reference sequence). This CDR3 contains 15 residues.

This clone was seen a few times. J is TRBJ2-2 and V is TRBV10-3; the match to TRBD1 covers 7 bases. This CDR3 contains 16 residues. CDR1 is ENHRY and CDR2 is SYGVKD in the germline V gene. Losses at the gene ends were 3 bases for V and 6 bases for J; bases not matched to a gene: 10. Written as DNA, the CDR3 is TGTGCCATCAGTGACCCTGACAGGGAAAACGCCGGGGAGCTGTTTTTT. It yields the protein CAISDPDRENAGELFF.